This TCR beta chain was captured by sequencing in a study of cytomegalovirus exposure and HLA in healthy donors. V was pared by 6 bases and J by 1 base, with 4 bases of the junction left unmatched. Per the germline V gene, CDR1 is MDHEN and CDR2 is SYDVKM. This CDR3 has 14 residues. The PCR contained 60 Vbeta and 13 Jbeta primers. The assay was immunoSEQ multiplex PCR, and TCRdb's table has in-frame clones only and misses some. The sample has 100,000 to 150,000 clones, less than 80% seen once. The V gene is TRBV28, the J gene TRBJ1-1; 8 bases match TRBD1. The sequence derives from a man aged 50 or older in good health and CMV-seronegative. Input material: PBMCs. CDR3 residues: CASSIQGENTEAFF. For the CDR3, the DNA is TGTGCCAGCAGCATACAGGGGGAGAACACTGAAGCTTTCTTT.